The T cell receptor beta chain described here comes from a study of T cells expressing NK-cell markers. UMI-tagged 5'RACE template switching yielded the TCR beta cDNA. TCRdb reprocessed the 5' RACE reads, keeping one entry per CDR3 protein, no DNA. The sample holds roughly 420,000 distinct CDR3 sequences. The CDR3 is 17 residues long. Germline CDR1 and CDR2: KGHSH and LQKENI. The sequencing input was blood T cells: a sorted CD56 or NKG2C T cell subset, CD4+ or CD8+ T cells, or bulk PBMC T cells (not recorded which). This sequence originates from a woman aged 18 to 75 in good health. This chain connects TRBV18 to TRBJ2-2. CDR3 amino acids: CASSLVRQSANTGELFF.